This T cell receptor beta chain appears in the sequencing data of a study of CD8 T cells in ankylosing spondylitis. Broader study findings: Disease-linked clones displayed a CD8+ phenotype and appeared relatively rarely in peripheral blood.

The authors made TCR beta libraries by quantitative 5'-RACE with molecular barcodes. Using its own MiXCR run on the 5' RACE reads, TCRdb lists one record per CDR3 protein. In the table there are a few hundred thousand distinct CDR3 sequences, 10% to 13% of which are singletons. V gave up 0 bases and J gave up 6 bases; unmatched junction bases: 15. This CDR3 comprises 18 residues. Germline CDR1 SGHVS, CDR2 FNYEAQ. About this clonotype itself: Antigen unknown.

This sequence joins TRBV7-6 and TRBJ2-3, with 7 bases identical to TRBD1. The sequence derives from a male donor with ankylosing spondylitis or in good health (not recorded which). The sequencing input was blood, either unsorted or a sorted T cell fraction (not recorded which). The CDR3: CASSLAEIDRDVMDTQYF. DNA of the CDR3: TGTGCCAGCAGCTTAGCGGAAATCGACAGGGATGTGATGGATACGCAGTATTTT.